The 22 T cell receptor beta chains reported below all come from one sample, sequenced in a study of T cell clonality in common variable immunodeficiency. Study results and limitations: Fewer deletions and N-nucleotide insertions were reportedly seen in common variable immunodeficiency TCR beta sequences.

Their antigens are not known. Some clones are missing from TCRdb's copy, which holds only in-frame ones; the method was immunoSEQ multiplex PCR. The sample is made up of about 42,000 clones, none counted only once. Sequencing was performed on peripheral blood mononuclear cells. Receptors were obtained from a human donor with common variable immunodeficiency.

There are a few counts of this clone. Read data end 3 residues before the CDR3 end; the end is taken from the germline J gene. V is TRBV7-8 and J is TRBJ2-7, with 9 bases identical to TRBD1. The CDR3 loop spans 16 amino acids. After removal of 5 bases from V and 3 bases from J, the junction contained 11 bases not matched to a gene. Germline CDR1 and CDR2: SGHVS and FQNEAQ. The sequenced CDR3 bases are TGTGCCAGCAGCCCTGTTTCGGGACAGGGATTCTACGAG. As protein: CASSPVSGQGFYE. The full CDR3 protein is CASSPVSGQGFYEQYF.

Turning to this clone: Coverage ceases 3 residues before the CDR3 finishes, and the germline J gene fills in the end. The chain couples TRBV2 to TRBJ2-3; the match to TRBD2 covers 10 bases. CDR1 is SNHLY and CDR2 is FYNNEI in the germline V gene. The CDR3 runs 16 residues. With 4 bases clipped from V and 3 bases from J, the junction kept 7 bases outside the gene matches. Incomplete CDR3 DNA: TGTGCCAGCAGTGCCAGCGGGGGGGCCGGGACAGATACG. Its translation: CASSASGGAGTDT. The whole CDR3 region reads CASSASGGAGTDTQYF.

This clone was observed a handful of times. The read stops 3 residues short of the end of the CDR3; the missing end is completed from the germline J gene. J is TRBJ1-5 and V is TRBV6-2 or TRBV6-3, with D perhaps TRBD1 (6 bases). The CDR3 runs to 16 residues. Germline V gene sequence: CDR1 MNHEY, CDR2 SVGEGT. Trimming left V 10 bases short and J 1 base short, with 20 bases between. CDR3 region: CATLQAGASSNQPQHF. The sequenced part of the CDR3 DNA is TGTGCCACCTTACAGGCAGGGGCCTCAAGCAATCAGCCC.

This clone was seen ten or more times. The read falls 3 residues short of the CDR3 end, and the missing part is taken from the germline J gene. The chain recombines TRBV30 with TRBJ1-5; D remains ambiguous. Trimming left V 3 bases short and J 5 bases short, with 11 bases between. The CDR3 totals 13 residues. CDR1 is GTSNPN and CDR2 is SVGIG in the germline V gene (reference sequence). This CDR3 reads CAWRDGWDQPQHF. CDR3 DNA (partial): TGTGCCTGGAGAGACGGGTGGGATCAGCCC.

This clone was seen a handful of times. The read finishes 3 residues shy of the CDR3 end, and the germline J gene is used to complete it. The chain couples TRBV19 to TRBJ2-6; the D gene is possibly TRBD1 (8 bases). Trimming took 7 bases from V and 3 from J, leaving 22 bases between them. The CDR3 runs 18 residues. From germline, CDR1 is LNHDA and CDR2 SQIVND (reference sequence). CDR3 sequence: CASTHYRGGRGGANVLTF. Partial CDR3 DNA: TGTGCCAGTACTCATTACAGGGGGGGGCGCGGTGGGGCCAACGTC.

The table lists this clone with many counts. The read finishes 3 residues shy of the CDR3 end, and the germline J gene is used to complete it. The rearrangement joins TRBV19 to TRBJ2-4; no firm D call. Germline values: CDR1 LNHDA, CDR2 SQIVND (reference sequence). V lost 3 bases and J lost 8, with 5 bases in between. The CDR3 length is 11 residues. CDR3: CASSIRDIQYF. The part of the CDR3 DNA that was read is TGTGCCAGTAGTATTAGGGACATT.

This clone was seen at least ten times. The CDR3 end falls 3 residues outside the read, so it is completed with the germline J gene. This chain uses TRBV29-1 with TRBJ1-1; D gene unclear. The V gene lost 2 bases and the J gene lost 1 base, with 8 bases spanning the gap. The CDR3 spans 13 residues. Germline CDR1 reads SQVTM; CDR2 reads ANQGSEA. Here the CDR3 reads CSVEHSRNTEAFF. The sequenced part of the CDR3 DNA is TGCAGCGTTGAACACAGTCGGAACACTGAA.

This clone was recorded at least ten times. From the germline J gene comes the end of the CDR3, since the read stops 3 residues before it. The V and J genes are TRBV2 and TRBJ2-5; possible D gene TRBD1, 6 bases. V was shortened by 8 bases and J by 5 bases, with 12 bases between the two germline ends. There are 12 residues in the CDR3. CDR1 and CDR2 from the germline V gene are SNHLY and FYNNEI. The CDR3 loop is CASHRESETQYF. The CDR3 bases that were read are TGTGCCAGCCACAGGGAGTCCGAGACC.

This clone appeared a few times. The CDR3 goes on 3 residues after the read ends, and that part is filled in from the germline J gene. The V gene is TRBV2, the J gene TRBJ2-7, with a possible D match to TRBD1 (5 bases). V shed 3 bases and J shed 0 bases, with 6 bases lying between them. The CDR3 length is 13 residues. Germline CDR1 is SNHLY and CDR2 is FYNNEI. CDR3: CASSDGHSYEQYF. CDR3 bases read: TGTGCCAGCAGTGATGGACACTCCTACGAG.

Concerning this clone itself: The read stops 3 residues short of the end of the CDR3; the missing end is completed from the germline J gene. This rearrangement joins TRBV30 to TRBJ1-2; unclear D gene. CDR3 length: 12 amino acids. CDR1 is GTSNPN and CDR2 is SVGIG in the germline V gene (reference sequence). Trimming left V 1 base short and J 4 bases short, with 7 bases between. CDR3 sequence reads: CAWSGLAYGYTF. Partial CDR3 DNA: TGTGCCTGGAGTGGTCTGGCCTATGGC.

This clone has at least ten counts. Read sequence stops 3 residues before the CDR3 end, and the germline J gene provides the missing end. This chain uses TRBV19 with TRBJ1-1; D is undetermined. The V gene lost 2 bases and the J gene lost 4 bases, with 8 bases spanning the gap. CDR1 is LNHDA and CDR2 is SQIVND in the germline V gene (reference sequence). The CDR3 runs 13 residues. The covered CDR3 bases are TGTGCCAGTAGTATACAGTGGTCCACTGAA. Translating gives CASSIQWSTE. The CDR3 as a whole reads CASSIQWSTEAFF.

This clone was counted many times. Sequencing ends 3 residues short of the CDR3 end; the germline J gene provides the rest. The J gene is TRBJ2-1, the V gene TRBV7-9; 11 nucleotides align to TRBD1. CDR3 length equals 15 residues. Germline lookup yields CDR1 SEHNR and CDR2 FQNEAQ (reference sequence). V shed 5 bases and J 7 bases; nucleotides not matched to a gene: 7. The CDR3 reads CASSLQDRGLNEQFF. Incomplete CDR3 DNA: TGTGCCAGCAGCCTCCAGGACAGGGGGCTTAATGAG.

As for this clone: With the read ending 3 residues before the CDR3 end, the germline J gene is used to fill in that end. The chain employs TRBV2 and TRBJ1-5, with D possibly TRBD1 on 6 matching bases. Germline CDR1 and CDR2: SNHLY and FYNNEI. V was cut by 1 base and J by 4 bases, with 17 bases left in between. The length of the CDR3 is 17 residues. The CDR3 loop reads CASSEGSTGVPNQPQHF. The sequenced part of the CDR3 DNA is TGTGCCAGCAGTGAAGGATCGACAGGCGTCCCAAATCAGCCC.

This clone was seen more than once but under ten times. The sequence runs out 3 residues before the end of the CDR3; the remainder is reconstructed from the germline J gene. The chain links TRBV2 to TRBJ2-7; 11 nucleotides agree with TRBD2. Germline loops: CDR1 SNHLY, CDR2 FYNNEI. The CDR3 totals 17 residues. With V trimmed by 5 bases and J by 5 bases, 14 bases remained unmatched. The sequenced CDR3 bases are TGTGCCAGCAGTTGGGGACTAGCGGTTGAGTTCTCGGACGAG. This sequence encodes CASSWGLAVEFSDE. The entire CDR3 reads CASSWGLAVEFSDEQYF.

This clone occurred many times. The DNA read from the CDR3 is TGTGCCATCAGTGGCCGGGACAGGGGGCCGGTAGAGACC. Residues: CAISGRDRGPVET. In full, the CDR3 is CAISGRDRGPVETQYF. The genes are TRBV10-3 and TRBJ2-5; 12 bases are shared with TRBD1. The sequence runs out 3 residues before the end of the CDR3; the remainder is reconstructed from the germline J gene. V lost 4 bases to trimming and J lost 4 bases; unmatched junction nucleotides: 7. This CDR3 region has 16 residues. Looked up from germline, CDR1 is ENHRY and CDR2 is SYGVKD.

This clone has at least ten counts. The read falls 3 residues short of the CDR3 end, and the missing part is taken from the germline J gene. Different DNA sequences within this sample yield the same CDR3. The chain links TRBV20-1 to TRBJ2-4, with TRBD1 as a possible D gene (6 bases). Trimming left V 3 bases short and J 5 bases short, with 11 bases between. The CDR3 runs 13 residues. Germline V gives CDR1 DFQATT, CDR2 SNEGSKA (reference sequence). CDR3 amino acids: CSASVGAENIQYF. CDR3 DNA (partial): TGCAGTGCTAGTGTGGGGGCCGAAAACATT.

The table lists this clone with many counts. The CDR3 end is not reached by the read, which stops 3 residues before it; the germline J gene fills it in. This rearrangement joins TRBV5-1 to TRBJ2-5, with a possible D match to TRBD1 (6 bases). The CDR3 length is 17 residues. The germline V gene has CDR1 SGHRS and CDR2 YFSETQ. Trimming removed 4 bases at V and 2 bases at J, with 21 bases between. The CDR3 sequence is CASSTGQPPPRQETQYF. Incomplete CDR3 DNA: TGCGCCAGCAGCACCGGACAGCCTCCCCCGCGGCAAGAGACC.

This clone was seen repeatedly, ten times or more. The CDR3 end lies 3 residues beyond the end of the read and is filled in from the germline J gene. The V call is TRBV7-2, the J call TRBJ1-1; no clear D gene. The germline V gene encodes CDR1 SGHTA and CDR2 FQGNSA. This CDR3 region has 14 residues. The ends were cut back, 3 bases at V and 0 bases at J, with 8 bases in the middle. The CDR3 here is CASSLEGMNTEAFF. The sequenced CDR3 bases are TGTGCCAGCAGCTTGGAGGGTATGAACACTGAA.

Many counts were recorded for this clone. The read ends 3 residues before the CDR3 terminus; that terminus is restored from the germline J gene. This chain uses TRBV30 with TRBJ1-4, with a weak D call TRBD1 (6 bases). The germline CDR1 and CDR2 sequences are GTSNPN and SVGIG (reference sequence). Trimming pared 1 base from V and 3 bases from J, leaving 12 bases between. This CDR3 is built from 15 residues. The CDR3 reads CAWSATRTANEKLFF. The DNA read from the CDR3 is TGTGCCTGGAGTGCGACAAGGACAGCTAATGAAAAA.

This clone has just a few counts. The CDR3: CASSPGQGETQYF. Incomplete CDR3 DNA: TGCGCCAGCAGCCCCGGACAGGGGGAGACC. V usage is TRBV5-1 and J usage is TRBJ2-5, with TRBD1 matching 9 bases. The CDR3 is cut off 3 residues early in the read; its end comes from the germline J gene. Germline V gene lookup returns CDR1 SGHRS and CDR2 YFSETQ. The CDR3 runs to 13 residues. V shed 4 bases and J 5 bases; nucleotides not matched to a gene: 3.

Comment on this clone: The CDR3 goes on 3 residues after the read ends, and that part is filled in from the germline J gene. V gene TRBV19 combines with J gene TRBJ1-2, with 9 nucleotides matching TRBD1. With V trimmed by 6 bases and J by 5 bases, 7 bases remained unmatched. The CDR3 runs 14 residues. Germline V lookup: CDR1 LNHDA, CDR2 SQIVND (reference sequence). The CDR3 loop is CASSLGTGTYGYTF. CDR3 DNA, as far as it was read: TGTGCCAGTAGCCTCGGGACAGGGACATATGGC.

This clone came up many times. The read finishes 3 residues shy of the CDR3 end, and the germline J gene is used to complete it. The rearrangement links TRBV5-1 to TRBJ1-4, with D hard to call. Between the trimmed V and J ends, which lost 2 bases and 3 bases, there was a span of 8 bases. In germline, CDR1 is SGHRS, CDR2 YFSETQ. This CDR3 spans 14 amino acids. This chain's CDR3 is CASSFTNSNEKLFF. The part of the CDR3 DNA that was read is TGCGCCAGCAGCTTCACAAATTCTAATGAAAAA.